This T cell receptor (beta chain) was documented in a study of T-cell memory formation after mild COVID-19. As for the study in general: TCR clusters were mostly confined to one donor each. Broader study findings: Mainly in CM and EM were contracting CD4+ clones; CD8+ were in EMRA. Whereas later expanders leaned CD4+, clones contracting day 15 to 85 showed a balanced CD4/CD8 makeup.

TCRdb redid the calling of the 5' RACE reads with MiXCR, one entry per CDR3 protein. The table lists about 470,000 distinct CDR3 sequences, roughly 18% of them singletons, with approximately 13% in the top ten. The ends were cut back, 6 bases at V and 3 bases at J, with 5 bases in the middle. The CDR3 has 11 amino acids. Germline V gives CDR1 MNHEY, CDR2 SVGAGI. Remarks on this clonotype: What it recognizes is unknown.

The chain recombines TRBV6-5 with TRBJ2-5; D is perhaps TRBD1 (5 bases). The source is an adult woman who had mild COVID-19 (a few samples of this study predate the infection). Cell type and time point are not known. Specimen: PBMCs or a T cell subset sorted from them (not recorded which). The CDR3 reads CASRTEETQYF. As DNA, the CDR3 is TGTGCCAGCAGGACAGAAGAGACCCAGTACTTC.